This TCR beta chain stems from a study of T-cell memory formation after mild COVID-19. Turning to this clonotype: Its matching antigen is unknown.

Broader study findings: Whether day 37 second-wave clones are SARS-CoV-2-specific was not confirmed. For contracting clones, CD4+ ones sat mainly in CM and EM, CD8+ in EMRA.

Germline loops: CDR1 SGDLS, CDR2 YYNGEE. The length of the CDR3 is 14 residues. V lost 3 bases, J lost 5 bases, and 14 bases lay in between. It was 5'RACE with constant-segment primers that produced the TCR alpha and TCR beta cDNA libraries, which carried sample barcodes and UMIs. Using its own MiXCR run on the 5' RACE reads, TCRdb lists one record per CDR3 protein. The sample has over 300,000 distinct CDR3 sequences; about 20% are singletons. The material sequenced was PBMCs or a T cell subset sorted from them (not recorded which). The chain recombines TRBV9 with TRBJ2-5; D is possibly TRBD1 or TRBD2 (5 bases each). The TCR originated in a man between 18 and 29 years old who had mild COVID-19 (a few samples of this study predate the infection). Cell type and time point are not known. CDR3 nucleotide sequence: TGTGCCAGCAGCGCCGAGGGGCACGGGGAGACCCAGTACTTC. Its protein is CASSAEGHGETQYF.